Listed below are T cell receptor beta chains from one sample, sequenced in a study of blood T cells in healthy people across ages. TCRdb itself ran the 5' RACE reads through MiXCR, one entry per CDR3 protein. Of around 620,000 distinct CDR3 sequences in the sample, 25% to 30% were seen once. Sequenced sample: blood. These receptors originate from a woman in her seventies in good health. The CDR3 runs from the conserved cysteine through the conserved F or W. D genes are given only for firm matches. Where a row states a size, it is once, few, many or the class of an expanded clone; other rows omit it.

D gene,J gene,V gene,clone size,CDR3 DNA,CDR3 protein
TRBD1,TRBJ1-1,TRBV7-2,-,TGTGCCAGCAGCCCCGGGACAGAGTACACTGAAGCTTTCTTT,CASSPGTEYTEAFF
-,TRBJ2-7,TRBV5-1,-,TGCGCCAGCAGCCATCACAGGGATTCCGGACTCGAGCAGTACTTC,CASSHHRDSGLEQYF
-,TRBJ1-1,TRBV2,-,TGTGCTACCTTTAAGGACGGCACTGAAGCTTTCTTT,CATFKDGTEAFF
TRBD1,TRBJ1-2,TRBV2,few,TGTGCCAGCAGTTCCGGGACAGGGTACTATGGCTACACCTTC,CASSSGTGYYGYTF
TRBD1,TRBJ2-4,TRBV25-1,-,TGTGCCGGCAGCGTGGACAGGGGAGGAAACATTCAGTACTTC,CAGSVDRGGNIQYF
TRBD1,TRBJ2-5,TRBV7-9,-,TGTGCCAGCAGCTTAGCCAGGGGACAGGGAGGCCAAGGAGAGACCCAGTACTTC,CASSLARGQGGQGETQYF
TRBD2,TRBJ2-3,TRBV20-1,-,TGCAGTGCTGCCGGGGGGTACACAGATACGCAGTATTTT,CSAAGGYTDTQYF
-,TRBJ2-7,TRBV6-5,few,TGTGCCAGCAGTTACCGGCGACAGTCCTACGAGCAGTACTTC,CASSYRRQSYEQYF
TRBD2,TRBJ2-5,TRBV7-2,many,TGTGCCAGCAGCTTAAATAGGCCGTTTAGCGGGGGGCTCCCACACTTC,CASSLNRPFSGGLPHF
TRBD1,TRBJ2-1,TRBV4-2,-,TGTGCCAGCAGCCCACAGTGGGGACAGTGGGGCGTGACTGAGCAGTTCTTC,CASSPQWGQWGVTEQFF
-,TRBJ2-1,TRBV5-1,-,TGCGCCAGCAGCGGGGGGGCCATGTACAATGAGCAGTTCTTC,CASSGGAMYNEQFF